Listed here are 10 T cell receptor beta chains from one sample, sequenced in a study of cytomegalovirus exposure and HLA in healthy donors. A multiplex PCR was run with 60 Vbeta primers and 13 Jbeta primers. Profiled with immunoSEQ multiplex PCR; TCRdb holds only in-frame clones, not every one. The sample records roughly 100,000 clones, roughly three quarters being singletons. Sequenced: PBMCs. These receptors originate from a woman aged 40 to 50 in good health and CMV-seronegative.

This rearrangement joins TRBV19 to TRBJ2-1; 7 bases match TRBD1. The germline V gene has CDR1 LNHDA and CDR2 SQIVND (reference sequence). V lost 5 bases, J lost 5 bases, and 9 bases stayed unmatched. The CDR3 consists of 15 residues. DNA of the CDR3: TGTGCCAGTAGTCCCGACAGGGCTGGTAACAATGAGCAGTTCTTC. Translation: CASSPDRAGNNEQFF.

In DNA, the CDR3 is TGCGCCAGCAGCCAAGGCCTCAAAACGGGTGAGCAGTTCTTC. Its translation is CASSQGLKTGEQFF. The genes are TRBV4-3 and TRBJ2-1; no clear D gene. V was trimmed by 1 base and J by 9 bases, leaving 13 bases between them. The CDR3 loop spans 14 amino acids. In germline, CDR1 is LGHNA, CDR2 YSLEER.

V is TRBV10-1 and J is TRBJ2-2; D unclear. V shed 8 bases and J shed 4 bases, with 8 bases lying between them. This CDR3 has 12 residues. Germline-derived CDR1 and CDR2 are WNHNN and SYGVQD (reference sequence). The CDR3 reads CASGWATGELFF. The CDR3 nucleotides are TGCGCCAGCGGCTGGGCCACCGGGGAGCTGTTTTTT.

This chain joins TRBV7-8 and TRBJ1-6, with 7 bases fitting TRBD1. The CDR3 sequence is 16 residues long. In germline, CDR1 is SGHVS, CDR2 FQNEAQ. Trimming cost V 0 bases and J 9 bases; bases outside gene matches: 8. The CDR3 loop is CASSLALDREGSPLHF. The CDR3 DNA reads TGTGCCAGCAGCTTAGCCCTAGACAGGGAAGGTTCACCCCTCCACTTT. The entire variable domain, with the rest obtained from reference TRBV7-8 and TRBJ1-6, is as follows: GAGVSQSPRYKVAKRGQDVALRCDPISGHVSLFWYQQALGQGPEFLTYFQNEAQLDKSGLPSDRFFAERPEGSVSTLKIQRTQQEDSAVYLCASSLALDREGSPLHFGNGTRLTVT.

The chain links TRBV7-6 to TRBJ1-5, with D uncertain. This CDR3 is built from 13 residues. Germline values: CDR1 SGHVS, CDR2 FNYEAQ. Trimming removed 1 base at V and 4 bases at J, with 5 bases between. CDR3 amino acids: CASSLDRNQPQHF. The CDR3 DNA reads TGTGCCAGCAGCTTAGATCGGAATCAGCCCCAGCATTTT.

The chain uses TRBV5-1 and TRBJ1-2; 7 nucleotides line up with TRBD1. Unmatched junction bases numbered 5, after V lost 4 bases and J lost 5 bases. Germline CDR1 is SGHRS and CDR2 is YFSETQ. The CDR3 loop spans 13 amino acids. The CDR3 DNA sequence: TGCGCCAGCAGCCCTGGACAGGCTTATGGCTACACCTTC. Its protein product is CASSPGQAYGYTF.

This clone was counted a few times. Within the sample, other DNA sequences also encode this same CDR3. V gene TRBV7-6 combines with J gene TRBJ2-5, with a possible D match to TRBD1 (6 bases). V was pared by 4 bases and J by 5 bases, with 8 bases between. Germline loops: CDR1 SGHVS, CDR2 FNYEAQ. The CDR3 has 12 amino acids. CDR3 nucleotides: TGTGCCAGCAGCTACAGGGAGGAGACCCAGTACTTC. Its protein product is CASSYREETQYF.

The chain links TRBV5-1 to TRBJ2-3, with 7 positions matching TRBD1. Per the germline V gene, CDR1 is SGHRS and CDR2 is YFSETQ. The V gene end was trimmed by 4 bases and the J gene end by 4 bases; junction bases not matched to a gene: 12. The CDR3 extends over 16 amino acids. This chain's CDR3 is CASSSRQGRFPDTQYF. CDR3 coding DNA: TGCGCCAGCAGCAGCCGACAGGGAAGGTTTCCAGATACGCAGTATTTT.

The rearrangement links TRBV6-5 to TRBJ1-1; unclear D gene. Germline CDR1 is MNHEY and CDR2 is SVGAGI. Trimming cost V 6 bases and J 0 bases, with 8 bases left between them. This CDR3 has 13 amino acids. This chain's CDR3 is CASRRDMNTEAFF. The CDR3, as DNA: TGTGCCAGCAGAAGAGACATGAACACTGAAGCTTTCTTT.

This chain joins TRBV7-2 and TRBJ1-1, with D perhaps matching TRBD1 (5 bases). CDR3 size: 14 residues. Germline V lookup: CDR1 SGHTA, CDR2 FQGNSA. Deletions cut 4 bases from V and 1 base from J, with 10 bases between. This CDR3 reads CASSSRGGNTEAFF. In DNA form, the CDR3 reads TGTGCCAGCAGCTCCCGCGGGGGGAACACTGAAGCTTTCTTT.